The clone carrying this TCR beta chain was observed a single time. This specimen comes from a study of blood T cell repertoires in COVID-19. CDR1 and CDR2 from the germline V gene are SGHRS and YFSETQ. The junction had 5 bases not matched to a gene; V was cut back by 0 bases and J by 1 base. This CDR3 is built from 16 residues. TCRdb keeps only in-frame clones here, not all; method: immunoSEQ multiplex PCR. The sample includes some 150,000 clones, over 70% of them seen just once. J is TRBJ1-1 and V is TRBV5-1; 8 nucleotides align to TRBD1. The source material was PBMCs or T cells enriched from blood (not recorded which). The source of this sequence is a woman in her forties or fifties in a cohort exposed to, infected with or recovered from COVID-19 (not recorded which). The CDR3 protein is CASSLGQTGANTEAFF. In DNA form, the CDR3 reads TGCGCCAGCAGCTTGGGCCAGACAGGGGCGAACACTGAAGCTTTCTTT.